One and the same sample provided the 16 T cell receptor beta chains below, sequenced in a study of blood T cell repertoires in COVID-19. Libraries were prepared by immunoSEQ multiplex PCR; TCRdb keeps only in-frame clonotypes and omits some of them. The sample contains some 120,000 clones, almost 80% of which appear only once. Sequenced input: peripheral blood. Every receptor here comes from a human donor in a cohort sampled during active COVID-19.

The chain couples TRBV5-1 to TRBJ2-1, with a weak D call TRBD1 (6 bases). The CDR3 is 17 residues long. Per the germline V gene, CDR1 is SGHRS and CDR2 is YFSETQ. V lost 3 bases and J 0 bases, leaving 16 bases between the germline ends. The CDR3 sequence is CASSSTLTGNSYNEQFF. CDR3 in DNA: TGCGCCAGCAGCTCGACCCTTACAGGGAACTCCTACAATGAGCAGTTCTTC.

The rearrangement joins TRBV28 to TRBJ1-1; TRBD1 aligns across 8 bases. There are 15 residues in the CDR3. CDR1 is MDHEN, CDR2 SYDVKM, per germline. V shed 5 bases, J shed 4 bases, and the junction held 9 bases outside the gene matches. CDR3 in amino acids: CASSPTGTGGTEAFF. CDR3 coding DNA: TGTGCCAGCAGTCCCACCGGGACAGGAGGCACTGAAGCTTTCTTT.

The chain uses TRBV18 and TRBJ1-6; the D gene is possibly TRBD1 (6 bases). Germline CDR1 is KGHSH and CDR2 is LQKENI. V lost 2 bases to trimming and J lost 0 bases, with 14 bases between them. There are 18 residues in the CDR3. The CDR3 coding sequence is TGTGCCAGCTCACCAATAGGGACACCGAGCTCCTATAATTCACCCCTCCACTTT. Protein: CASSPIGTPSSYNSPLHF.

J is TRBJ2-2 and V is TRBV27, with 13 bases lining up with TRBD2. Per the germline V gene, CDR1 is MNHEY and CDR2 is SMNVEV (reference sequence). This CDR3 has 19 amino acids. With V trimmed by 7 bases and J by 4 bases, 15 bases remained unmatched. The chain's CDR3 is CASTTSPTSGGFRTGELFF. DNA of the CDR3: TGTGCCAGCACGACCAGCCCGACTAGCGGGGGGTTTCGCACCGGGGAGCTGTTTTTT.

The V call is TRBV2, the J call TRBJ2-7, with 7 bases fitting TRBD2. The CDR3 contains 14 residues. Trimming cost V 4 bases and J 3 bases; bases outside gene matches: 6. CDR1 and CDR2 (germline): SNHLY, FYNNEI. The CDR3 DNA reads TGTGCCAGCAGTGGTGGACGGGAGGTCTACGAGCAGTACTTC. Protein product: CASSGGREVYEQYF.

The chain is built from TRBV5-6 and TRBJ2-7; D is undetermined. The CDR3 is made up of 12 amino acids. CDR1 is SGHDT and CDR2 is YYEEEE in the germline V gene. Trimming shortened V by 3 bases and J by 2 bases, and 6 bases separated the two germline ends. This CDR3 reads CASSSSAYEQYF. CDR3 nucleotide sequence: TGTGCCAGCAGCTCCAGCGCCTACGAGCAGTACTTC.

The chain couples TRBV6-5 to TRBJ1-2; 7 positions match TRBD1. The CDR3 runs to 14 residues. The ends lost 8 bases at V and 2 bases at J; junction bases unmatched: 8. Germline CDR1 reads MNHEY; CDR2 reads SVGAGI. The CDR3 reads CASAGGTENYGYTF. The CDR3 DNA reads as TGTGCCAGCGCGGGTGGGACAGAAAACTATGGCTACACCTTC.

This sequence joins TRBV5-1 and TRBJ1-1; TRBD1 matches at 11 bases. The CDR3 is 14 amino acids. Germline V gene sequence: CDR1 SGHRS, CDR2 YFSETQ. With V trimmed by 4 bases and J by 6 bases, 5 bases remained unmatched. The chain's CDR3 is CASSKGQGEAEAFF. The CDR3 DNA reads TGCGCCAGCAGCAAGGGACAGGGGGAAGCTGAAGCTTTCTTT.

With respect to this clone: The same CDR3 can be traced to other DNA sequences in this sample. The J gene is TRBJ2-2, the V gene TRBV5-6, with 8 bases that match TRBD2. CDR1 SGHDT and CDR2 YYEEEE come from the germline V gene. The CDR3 covers 15 residues. After removal of 2 bases from V and 5 bases from J, the junction contained 5 bases not matched to a gene. The CDR3 DNA reads as TGTGCCAGCAGCTTAGGACTAGCTGGAACCGGGGAGCTGTTTTTT. Its translation is CASSLGLAGTGELFF.

This clone appeared once. The CDR3: CASSLRDKGNIQYF. The CDR3 DNA reads TGTGCCAGCAGCTTAAGGGACAAAGGGAACATTCAGTACTTC. V and J are TRBV7-9 and TRBJ2-4; possible D gene TRBD1, 6 bases. V was trimmed by 2 bases and J by 7 bases, leaving 12 bases between them. Germline V gene sequence: CDR1 SEHNR, CDR2 FQNEAQ (reference sequence). There are 14 residues in the CDR3.

The genes are TRBV6-5 and TRBJ2-7; perhaps TRBD2 as D (5 bases). The CDR3 totals 13 residues. With 5 bases removed from V and 2 bases from J, the gap between germline ends came to 10 bases. The germline V gene encodes CDR1 MNHEY and CDR2 SVGAGI. This CDR3 reads CASSRRRAYEQYF. The CDR3 coding sequence is TGTGCCAGCAGTCGGAGGCGGGCCTACGAGCAGTACTTC.

The J gene is TRBJ2-6, the V gene TRBV14; D is uncertain. The CDR3 is made up of 14 amino acids. Germline V CDR1 and CDR2: SGHDN, FVKESK. Trimming cost V 5 bases and J 0 bases, with 5 bases left between them. The DNA of the CDR3 is TGTGCCAGCAGCGAGCGCTCTGGGGCCAACGTCCTGACTTTC. Translating gives CASSERSGANVLTF.

The rearrangement uses TRBV7-9 and TRBJ2-2, with D maybe TRBD2 (5 bases). In germline, CDR1 is SEHNR, CDR2 FQNEAQ (reference sequence). The CDR3 covers 16 residues. V was clipped by 0 bases and J by 0 bases, with 8 bases between them. As DNA, the CDR3 is TGTGCCAGCAGCTTAGCCGGGATTACGAACACCGGGGAGCTGTTTTTT. Protein sequence: CASSLAGITNTGELFF.

This clone turned up a few times. The chain has TRBV5-4 and TRBJ2-7; 9 bases line up with TRBD2. This CDR3 has 11 residues. Trimming took 6 bases from V and 11 from J; bases not matched to a gene: 6. Germline loops: CDR1 SGHNT, CDR2 YYREEE (reference sequence). The CDR3: CASTRGGEKYF. CDR3 DNA: TGTGCCAGCACTCGCGGGGGGGAGAAGTACTTC.

The V call is TRBV4-1, the J call TRBJ2-4, with TRBD2 matching 8 bases. The CDR3 contains 14 residues. V lost 4 bases to trimming and J lost 6 bases; unmatched junction nucleotides: 5. Germline assignment: CDR1 MGHRA and CDR2 YSYEKL. The chain's CDR3 is CASSPTSGPNIQYF. The CDR3, as DNA: TGCGCCAGCAGCCCCACTAGCGGTCCAAACATTCAGTACTTC.

The chain uses TRBV7-8 and TRBJ2-7, with 8 bases matching TRBD2. V shed 8 bases, J shed 5 bases, and the junction held 11 bases outside the gene matches. The germline gives CDR1 SGHVS, CDR2 FQNEAQ. This CDR3 has 14 amino acids. The CDR3: CASEKGLVGDEQYF. The CDR3 DNA follows: TGTGCCAGCGAAAAGGGACTAGTCGGAGACGAGCAGTACTTC.